This T cell receptor (beta chain) was sequenced in a study of T cells in localized non-small cell lung cancer. The CDR3 is 15 amino acids. Germline CDR1 reads LGHNA; CDR2 reads YNFKEQ. The V and J ends lost 0 bases and 0 bases respectively, with 6 bases between them. Generated by immunoSEQ multiplex PCR, the TCRdb table keeps only in-frame clones and is missing some. The sample lists tens of thousands of clones, roughly 85% occurring once. The rearrangement joins TRBV4-2 to TRBJ1-3; the D is unclear. This clonotype was obtained from a male donor older than 55 with stage III squamous cell lung carcinoma. The specimen comprised peripheral blood, sampled before any cancer treatment. The CDR3 spells CASSQELGSGNTIYF. The DNA for the CDR3 is TGTGCCAGCAGCCAAGAACTGGGCTCTGGAAACACCATATATTTT.